The following is a T cell receptor (beta chain) sequence with its context. The data were produced by immunoSEQ multiplex PCR, yet TCRdb's version contains in-frame clones alone and is incomplete. The sample holds under 110,000 clones; 80% to 90% are singletons and the top ten take approximately 10%. V dropped 4 bases and J dropped 4; count of bases not matched to a gene: 10. Germline CDR1 and CDR2: GTSNPN and SVGIG (reference sequence). This CDR3 is built from 15 residues. The data originate from a study of T cell responses to AZD1222 COVID-19 vaccine. This chain connects TRBV30 to TRBJ1-5, with 7 positions matching TRBD1. The TCR was taken from an adult who received the AZD1222 COVID-19 vaccine. The material sequenced was peripheral blood, taken 28 days after the second AZD1222 dose. Here the CDR3 DNA reads TGTGCCTGGACCCCAGGGGGGACCTCAAATCAGCCCCAGCATTTT. Its protein product is CAWTPGGTSNQPQHF. The whole variable domain, filled in from reference TRBV30 and TRBJ1-5, reads SQTIHQWPATLVQPVGSPLSLECTVEGTSNPNLYWYRQAAGRGLQLLFYSVGIGQISSEVPQNLSASRPQDRQFILSSKKLLLSDSGFYLCAWTPGGTSNQPQHFGDGTRLSIL.